The 29 T cell receptor beta chains below all came from one sample that was sequenced in a study of beta chain features in type 1 diabetes. Since all of the isolated RNA was reverse transcribed, expressed TCRB transcripts were what got sequenced. Clones were sequenced by immunoSEQ multiplex PCR, and TCRdb holds only the in-frame ones, with some missing. The data show 250,000 or so clones, around 65% seen once. Sequenced material: naive CD4+ T cells from blood. The receptor set was obtained from a man aged 25-45 years in good health.

This clone has a single count. The rearrangement joins TRBV10-3 to TRBJ2-7; D possibly matches TRBD1 or TRBD2 (5 bases each). Germline CDR1 ENHRY, CDR2 SYGVKD. The CDR3 is made up of 11 amino acids. Trimming cost V 7 bases and J 5 bases, with 9 bases left between them. The CDR3 sequence: CAIKGTDEQYF. The CDR3 DNA reads TGTGCCATCAAGGGGACGGACGAGCAGTACTTC.

This clone was detected a few times. V usage is TRBV29-1 and J usage is TRBJ2-4, with D perhaps TRBD2 (6 bases). V dropped 1 base and J dropped 8 bases, with 12 bases sitting between them. CDR3 size: 13 residues. Germline CDR1 and CDR2: SQVTM and ANQGSEA. CDR3 loop: CSVEGRAADIQYF. CDR3 DNA sequence: TGCAGCGTTGAAGGGAGGGCCGCGGACATTCAGTACTTC.

This clone has more than one count but fewer than ten. The rearrangement uses TRBV29-1 and TRBJ2-1; 9 bases are a match to TRBD2. This CDR3 region has 14 residues. Per germline, CDR1 SQVTM and CDR2 ANQGSEA. V was pared by 7 bases and J by 0 bases, with 4 bases of the junction left unmatched. The chain's CDR3 is CSGTTSGSYNEQFF. The CDR3 coding sequence is TGCAGCGGGACGACTAGCGGCTCCTACAATGAGCAGTTCTTC.

The chain is built from TRBV5-1 and TRBJ2-1, with a weak D call TRBD1 (6 bases). Trimming removed 2 bases from V and 9 bases from J, with 9 bases in between. The CDR3 totals 12 residues. Germline V CDR1 and CDR2: SGHRS, YFSETQ. CDR3 residues: CASSFTGIEQFF. The CDR3 coding sequence is TGCGCCAGCAGCTTTACAGGGATTGAGCAGTTCTTC.

V gene TRBV7-2 combines with J gene TRBJ2-3, with TRBD2 matching over 12 bases. V trimming: 6 bases; J trimming: 5 bases; junction bases outside the gene matches: 3. Germline V lookup: CDR1 SGHTA, CDR2 FQGNSA. The CDR3 has 14 residues. The CDR3 sequence: CASRLAGGKDTQYF. The CDR3 DNA reads as TGTGCCAGCAGGCTAGCGGGAGGGAAAGATACGCAGTATTTT.

As to this clone: The same CDR3 can be traced to other DNA sequences in this sample. The V call is TRBV20-1, the J call TRBJ2-5; no clear D. The ends were cut back, 3 bases at V and 2 bases at J, with 4 bases in the middle. Germline V gene data show CDR1 as DFQATT and CDR2 as SNEGSKA (reference sequence). This CDR3 contains 11 residues. The CDR3 sequence: CSARGQETQYF. The CDR3 DNA reads TGCAGTGCTAGGGGACAAGAGACCCAGTACTTC.

Concerning this clone: The sample carries other DNA sequences with the same CDR3. The V and J genes are TRBV30 and TRBJ1-1, with TRBD1 as a possible D gene (5 bases). The CDR3 is 13 residues long. The V end was cut by 0 bases, the J end by 5 bases, with 10 bases between. Germline V gene sequence: CDR1 GTSNPN, CDR2 SVGIG (reference sequence). CDR3 nucleotides: TGTGCCTGGAGTGTACAGGCCAGGACTGAAGCTTTCTTT. It encodes CAWSVQARTEAFF.

This clone was seen a handful of times. This chain uses TRBV7-2 with TRBJ2-3, with unresolved D. Deletions cut 1 base from V and 0 bases from J, with 11 bases between. The CDR3 runs to 16 residues. The germline CDR1 and CDR2 sequences are SGHTA and FQGNSA. CDR3 bases: TGTGCCAGCAGCTTAGAACCCAGATTTAGCACAGATACGCAGTATTTT. Its translation is CASSLEPRFSTDTQYF.

This rearrangement joins TRBV13 to TRBJ2-7, with D maybe TRBD2 (5 bases). Germline CDR1 is PRHDT and CDR2 is FYEKMQ (reference sequence). Trimming removed 5 bases from V and 5 bases from J, with 16 bases in between. This CDR3 comprises 14 residues. As DNA, the CDR3 is TGTGCCAGCAGCCACCGTGAGGCGAGGGACGAGCAGTACTTC. As protein: CASSHREARDEQYF.

The chain has TRBV29-1 and TRBJ1-4; D is unclear. The V end was cut by 7 bases, the J end by 2 bases, with 8 bases between. The CDR3 runs 12 residues. Germline V gene data show CDR1 as SQVTM and CDR2 as ANQGSEA. This CDR3 is CSGSGTNEKLFF. The CDR3 DNA follows: TGCAGCGGGTCCGGGACTAATGAAAAACTGTTTTTT.

J is TRBJ2-2 and V is TRBV2; D unclear. Trimming took off 4 bases at V and 4 bases at J, with 10 bases between the two ends. Germline V gene data show CDR1 as SNHLY and CDR2 as FYNNEI. The CDR3 covers 14 residues. The CDR3 sequence: CASSVGQFTGELFF. For the CDR3, the DNA is TGTGCCAGCAGTGTCGGGCAGTTCACCGGGGAGCTGTTTTTT.

There are a few counts of this clone. The rearrangement uses TRBV5-1 and TRBJ1-1, with D uncertain. The CDR3 is made up of 15 amino acids. Germline CDR1 and CDR2: SGHRS and YFSETQ. The ends were cut back, 0 bases at V and 1 base at J, with 10 bases in the middle. The chain's CDR3 is CASSLEGEGNTEAFF. The CDR3, as DNA: TGCGCCAGCAGCTTGGAAGGTGAAGGGAACACTGAAGCTTTCTTT.

The V gene is TRBV10-2, the J gene TRBJ2-6; D might be TRBD1 (6 bases). The CDR3 is made up of 16 amino acids. V lost 1 base, J lost 0 bases, and 7 bases lay in between. From germline, CDR1 is WSHSY and CDR2 SAAADI. The CDR3 loop reads CASSEYRASGANVLTF. CDR3 coding DNA: TGCGCCAGCAGTGAGTACAGGGCCTCTGGGGCCAACGTCCTGACTTTC.

The rearrangement links TRBV5-4 to TRBJ2-1; no definite D call. The CDR3 has 13 residues. V lost 4 bases to trimming and J lost 5 bases, with 10 bases between them. Germline V lookup: CDR1 SGHNT, CDR2 YYREEE (reference sequence). For the CDR3, the DNA is TGTGCCAGCAGCACCGGGTCCCACAATGAGCAGTTCTTC. Its protein is CASSTGSHNEQFF.

The chain links TRBV12-5 to TRBJ2-1; D remains unclear. V gave up 5 bases and J gave up 8 bases, with 13 bases separating them. In germline, CDR1 is LGHNT, CDR2 FRNRAP. The CDR3 has 13 amino acids. Written as DNA, the CDR3 is TGTGCTAGTGGTCCGCCGATAGTAGATGAGCAGTTCTTC. Translating gives CASGPPIVDEQFF.

The chain carries TRBV11-2 and TRBJ2-3, with 9 bases lining up with TRBD1. V dropped 4 bases and J dropped 3; count of bases not matched to a gene: 5. The CDR3 runs to 15 residues. CDR1 and CDR2 (germline): SGHAT, FQNNGV. CDR3 protein: CASSSLGQGTDTQYF. The CDR3 coding sequence is TGTGCCAGCAGCTCCCTCGGACAGGGGACAGATACGCAGTATTTT.

This clone was seen a few times. This rearrangement joins TRBV28 to TRBJ2-5; TRBD1 aligns across 8 bases. Germline V gene data show CDR1 as MDHEN and CDR2 as SYDVKM. The CDR3 totals 15 residues. Losses at the gene ends were 1 base for V and 5 bases for J; bases not matched to a gene: 6. CDR3: CASSLYQGAEETQYF. DNA of the CDR3: TGTGCCAGCAGTTTATACCAGGGGGCGGAGGAGACCCAGTACTTC.

V and J are TRBV9 and TRBJ2-3, with D tentatively TRBD1 (5 bases). Trimming took 7 bases from V and 0 from J, leaving 15 bases between them. The CDR3 sequence is 15 residues long. Germline lookup yields CDR1 SGDLS and CDR2 YYNGEE. CDR3: CASSTRQTSTDTQYF. The CDR3 coding sequence is TGTGCCAGCTCCACTCGACAGACTAGCACAGATACGCAGTATTTT.

This chain joins TRBV30 and TRBJ1-1; D gene ambiguous. The CDR3 has 13 amino acids. The V end was cut by 2 bases, the J end by 1 base, with 8 bases between. Per the germline V gene, CDR1 is GTSNPN and CDR2 is SVGIG (reference sequence). CDR3 sequence reads: CAWSPVANTEAFF. The DNA of the CDR3 is TGTGCCTGGAGTCCGGTCGCGAACACTGAAGCTTTCTTT.

This chain uses TRBV9 with TRBJ1-2; 8 bases are a match to TRBD1. CDR1 SGDLS and CDR2 YYNGEE come from the germline V gene. The ends lost 5 bases at V and 8 bases at J; junction bases unmatched: 5. The CDR3 is 12 residues long. The CDR3 DNA reads TGTGCCAGCAGGCAGACAGGGGCCGGCTACACCTTC. It specifies CASRQTGAGYTF.

The V and J genes are TRBV29-1 and TRBJ2-7, with D hard to call. The V end was cut by 3 bases, the J end by 1 base, with 10 bases between. CDR1 and CDR2 (germline): SQVTM, ANQGSEA. The CDR3 length is 13 residues. The CDR3 region is CSVEGRKSYEQYF. CDR3 in DNA: TGCAGCGTTGAGGGCAGAAAATCCTACGAGCAGTACTTC.

V usage is TRBV5-6 and J usage is TRBJ2-1; 7 positions match TRBD2. In germline, CDR1 is SGHDT, CDR2 YYEEEE. J gave up 0 bases and V 3 bases, and 3 bases lay outside the gene matches. CDR3 length: 15 amino acids. The CDR3: CASSSSGGSYNEQFF. The DNA of the CDR3 is TGTGCCAGCAGCTCTAGCGGCGGCTCCTACAATGAGCAGTTCTTC.

The chain couples TRBV9 to TRBJ2-1; 8 positions match TRBD2. Germline CDR1 is SGDLS and CDR2 is YYNGEE. CDR3 length: 16 amino acids. With 2 bases clipped from V and 0 bases from J, the junction kept 4 bases outside the gene matches. The CDR3 DNA is TGTGCCAGCAGCGTGGCCGGGACTAGCTCCTACAATGAGCAGTTCTTC. Amino acids: CASSVAGTSSYNEQFF. The entire variable domain, with the rest obtained from reference TRBV9 and TRBJ2-1, is as follows: DSGVTQTPKHLITATGQRVTLRCSPRSGDLSVYWYQQSLDQGLQFLIQYYNGEERAKGNILERFSAQQFPDLHSELNLSSLELGDSALYFCASSVAGTSSYNEQFFGPGTRLTVL.

The chain employs TRBV6-1 and TRBJ2-1; 9 bases agree with TRBD1. This CDR3 is built from 18 residues. V trimming: 1 base; J trimming: 6 bases; junction bases outside the gene matches: 13. Germline CDR1 reads MNHNS; CDR2 reads SASEGT. The DNA of the CDR3 is TGTGCCAGCAGTGAAGTAAGGTTGAGGGACAGGGAATCCAATGAGCAGTTCTTC. Translated, it gives CASSEVRLRDRESNEQFF.

This chain connects TRBV29-1 to TRBJ2-7; 8 bases line up with TRBD1. This CDR3 comprises 13 residues. Germline V gene sequence: CDR1 SQVTM, CDR2 ANQGSEA. Trimming at V came to 7 bases and at J to 2 bases, leaving 7 bases not matched to a gene. CDR3 DNA sequence: TGCAGCGCCAAGGACAGGGCCACCTACGAGCAGTACTTC. Translation: CSAKDRATYEQYF.

The rearrangement uses TRBV9 and TRBJ2-1; 10 bases are a match to TRBD2. CDR1 and CDR2 (germline): SGDLS, YYNGEE. V lost 0 bases to trimming and J lost 2 bases; unmatched junction nucleotides: 14. The CDR3 spans 20 residues. The DNA of the CDR3 is TGTGCCAGCAGCGTAGGGGGACTAGCGTACATCAGGACCCCCTACAATGAGCAGTTCTTC. Translation gives CASSVGGLAYIRTPYNEQFF.

This clone appeared a few times. Its ends do not fully match the called genes, so a read error is possible. V usage is TRBV7-2 and J usage is TRBJ2-5; TRBD1 agrees at 9 bases. CDR1 SGHTA and CDR2 FQGNSA come from the germline V gene. This CDR3 has 12 residues. The CDR3 sequence is CASSYDPGQGNF. DNA for the CDR3: TGTGCCAGCAGCTATGACCCGGGACAGGGCAACTTC.

CDR3 loop: CASSQVGGSYEQYF. In DNA, the CDR3 is TGCGCCAGCAGCCAAGTCGGGGGGTCCTACGAGCAGTACTTC. This chain links TRBV4-1 with TRBJ2-7, with 7 bases lining up with TRBD2. Germline CDR1 and CDR2: MGHRA and YSYEKL. This CDR3 is 14 amino acids long. The V and J ends lost 1 base and 1 base, in that order; junction bases with no gene match: 1.

The chain joins TRBV10-3 to TRBJ2-3; 9 nucleotides match TRBD1. Germline CDR1 and CDR2: ENHRY and SYGVKD. The CDR3 loop spans 17 amino acids. The ends lost 7 bases at V and 2 bases at J; junction bases unmatched: 13. Here the CDR3 reads CAIKRRGQGPTTDTQYF. The CDR3 nucleotides are TGTGCCATCAAACGCCGAGGACAGGGGCCGACCACAGATACGCAGTATTTT.